The rows below give T cell receptor beta chains drawn from one sample of a study of blood T cell repertoires in COVID-19. Assay: immunoSEQ multiplex PCR; the TCRdb copy retains only in-frame clones and omits some. The sample shows about 160,000 clones, about four fifths of them seen only once. The source material was peripheral blood. Source of these receptors: a woman aged 55-70 years with COVID-19, enrolled during active disease. Each CDR3 is given with its conserved first and last residue. The order of the fields is D gene, clone size, V gene, J gene, CDR3 DNA, CDR3 protein. D genes are given only for firm matches. Expanded clones get a size class; other rows say once, few or many, or leave the size out.

TRBD2,.,TRBV5-3,TRBJ2-2,TGTGCCCCGGGAGGCGGGGAGCTGTTTTTT,CAPGGGELFF
.,.,TRBV7-3,TRBJ2-4,TGTGCCAGCAGCTTAGAAGGGGGAGTTGGCAAAAACATTCAGTACTTC,CASSLEGGVGKNIQYF
TRBD2,.,TRBV7-9,TRBJ2-7,TGTGCTGGCGGGGGGCGGGCCACCTACGAGCAGTACTTC,CAGGGRATYEQYF
.,.,TRBV5-1,TRBJ1-1,TGCGCCAGCGTGGGAGGGAAGTTTGGGCTTGAAAACACTGAAGCTTTCTTT,CASVGGKFGLENTEAFF
.,many,TRBV6-2/TRBV6-3,TRBJ2-7,TGTGCCAGCAGTTACTCGGACAGATCCTACTACGAGCAGTACTTC,CASSYSDRSYYEQYF
TRBD1,.,TRBV5-6,TRBJ1-1,TGTGCCAGCACCTCACAGGGGACCTTTCCTGAAGCTTTCTTT,CASTSQGTFPEAFF
TRBD1,.,TRBV7-2,TRBJ1-4,TGTGCCAGCAGCTTCGTCAGGGGGCTGGCTAATGAAAAACTGTTTTTT,CASSFVRGLANEKLFF
.,few,TRBV11-2,TRBJ1-6,TGTGCCAGCAGCCCACAGGGTCGCCTTAATTCACCCCTCCACTTT,CASSPQGRLNSPLHF
.,.,TRBV19,TRBJ2-5,TGTGCCAGTAGTATAAGCGACAGAGGATGGGAGACCCAGTACTTC,CASSISDRGWETQYF
TRBD1,.,TRBV3-1/TRBV3-2,TRBJ1-6,TGTGCCAGCAGCCGATGGGACAGTAATTCACCCCTCCACTTT,CASSRWDSNSPLHF
TRBD1,once,TRBV2,TRBJ1-4,TGTGCCAGCAGCGACAGGGTTGTGAGTGAAAAACTGTTTTTT,CASSDRVVSEKLFF
TRBD1,.,TRBV6-5,TRBJ1-2,TGTGCCATCACTTTTATTCTCCAGGGGGTGGATGGCTACACCTTC,CAITFILQGVDGYTF
TRBD1,.,TRBV4-2,TRBJ1-3,TGTGCCAGCAGCCAAGAGGGACAGGGTGGAATCCTCGGAAACACCATATATTTT,CASSQEGQGGILGNTIYF
.,once,TRBV3-1/TRBV3-2,TRBJ2-3,TGTGCCAGCAGCCCTTGGCAGGGCGCGGATACGCAGTATTTT,CASSPWQGADTQYF
TRBD2,.,TRBV2,TRBJ2-5,TGTGCCAGCAGGGCCTCTAGCGGGGGGCAAGAGACCCAGTACTTC,CASRASSGGQETQYF
.,few,TRBV11-2,TRBJ1-5,TGTGCCAGCAGCTTCTCGGGGATAGGCGGCAATCAGCCCCAGCATTTT,CASSFSGIGGNQPQHF
TRBD2,.,TRBV24-1,TRBJ2-7,TGTGCCACCCGGGGGGGACCGTACTTC,CATRGGPYF
.,few,TRBV14,TRBJ1-6,TGTGCCAGCAGCCAAGAGGCGCTCCGAAGGAGTTCACCCCTCCACTTT,CASSQEALRRSSPLHF
.,.,TRBV5-1,TRBJ2-2,TGCGCCAGCAGCTTCTCCGTGAACACCGGGGAGCTGTTTTTT,CASSFSVNTGELFF
TRBD1,.,TRBV9,TRBJ1-3,TGTGCCAGCAGCAGCAGTGGGACAGGGGCGGGAAACACCATATATTTT,CASSSSGTGAGNTIYF
TRBD1,many,TRBV6-5,TRBJ1-1,TGTGCCAGCAAATCCGGGACAGGGAACACTGAAGCTTTCTTT,CASKSGTGNTEAFF
TRBD2,few,TRBV3-1/TRBV3-2,TRBJ2-3,TGTGCCAGCAGCACGGGACTAGCGGGCCCAGATACGCAGTATTTT,CASSTGLAGPDTQYF
.,.,TRBV5-6,TRBJ1-6,TGTGCCAGCAGCTTGGCATCCGACAATCAACAGACCCTCCACTTT,CASSLASDNQQTLHF
TRBD2,.,TRBV7-9,TRBJ2-3,TGTGCCAGCAGCCGACTAGCGGGGGGGCCAGTCGGCACAGATACGCAGTATTTT,CASSRLAGGPVGTDTQYF
TRBD2,.,TRBV7-2,TRBJ2-3,TGTGCCAGCAGCTTACGGGCTGGCGGGAGGGCAGATACGCAGTATTTT,CASSLRAGGRADTQYF
TRBD1,.,TRBV27,TRBJ2-1,TGTGCCAGCAGTCCCCGACAGGGGGCAATTATCTTGAGTGAGCAGTTCTTC,CASSPRQGAIILSEQFF
TRBD2,few,TRBV5-6,TRBJ2-1,TGTGCCAGCAGCGAGGGACTAGCGGGGGGGCTCAATGAGCAGTTCTTC,CASSEGLAGGLNEQFF
.,few,TRBV7-9,TRBJ2-1,TGTGCCAGCAGCTTAGATAGGGCGGGCGGAACCTACAATGAGCAGTTCTTC,CASSLDRAGGTYNEQFF
TRBD2,.,TRBV28,TRBJ2-1,TGTGCCAGCAGTACCGGGACTAGCGGGGGGGCCCATGAGCAGTTCTTC,CASSTGTSGGAHEQFF
TRBD1,.,TRBV4-2,TRBJ1-1,TGTGCCAGCAGCCCGCCACAGGGGAAGGAAACTGAAGCTTTCTTT,CASSPPQGKETEAFF
.,.,TRBV19,TRBJ1-5,TGTGCCAGTAGTTGGGGCGGGGGGGATCAGCCCCAGCATTTT,CASSWGGGDQPQHF
TRBD1,.,TRBV7-9,TRBJ2-3,TGTGCCAGCAGCCTGACAGGGCTCGGCACAGATACGCAGTATTTT,CASSLTGLGTDTQYF
TRBD1,.,TRBV28,TRBJ1-2,TGTGCCAGCAGTTCGGGACAGTATTATGGCTACACCTTC,CASSSGQYYGYTF
.,.,TRBV29-1,TRBJ2-3,TGCAGCGTTGGAAGACAACGCACAGATACGCAGTATTTT,CSVGRQRTDTQYF
.,.,TRBV6-5,TRBJ2-6,TGTGCCAGCACCGTCTCTGGGGCCAACGTCCTGACTTTC,CASTVSGANVLTF
TRBD1,.,TRBV5-1,TRBJ2-1,TGCGCCAGCAGACGGGACAGGGTATATGAGCAGTTCTTC,CASRRDRVYEQFF
TRBD2,.,TRBV5-1,TRBJ2-3,TGCGCCAGCAGCGATGGAAGCGGGAGAGCGGATACGCAGTATTTT,CASSDGSGRADTQYF
.,.,TRBV12-3/TRBV12-4,TRBJ2-2,TGTGCCAGCACGGCGGGGAACACCGGGGAGCTGTTTTTT,CASTAGNTGELFF
.,.,TRBV10-3,TRBJ2-5,TGTGCCATCAGTACGGGTGATCAAGAGACCCAGTACTTC,CAISTGDQETQYF
TRBD1,few,TRBV28,TRBJ1-1,TGTGCCAGCAGTTACGCCGGGACAGCCACTGAAGCTTTCTTT,CASSYAGTATEAFF
.,.,TRBV7-9,TRBJ1-2,TGTGCCAGCAGCCGAAGTCACGGGAGCCTTGATGGCTACACCTTC,CASSRSHGSLDGYTF
TRBD2,.,TRBV4-1,TRBJ2-1,TGCGCCAGCAGCCACGCGGGACTAGCGGCAAAGAACTCCTACAATGAGCAGTTCTTC,CASSHAGLAAKNSYNEQFF
TRBD1,.,TRBV24-1,TRBJ2-1,TGTGCCACCAGTGATCTTAGAACCGGGACAGGGAGCCTTAATGAGCAGTTCTTC,CATSDLRTGTGSLNEQFF